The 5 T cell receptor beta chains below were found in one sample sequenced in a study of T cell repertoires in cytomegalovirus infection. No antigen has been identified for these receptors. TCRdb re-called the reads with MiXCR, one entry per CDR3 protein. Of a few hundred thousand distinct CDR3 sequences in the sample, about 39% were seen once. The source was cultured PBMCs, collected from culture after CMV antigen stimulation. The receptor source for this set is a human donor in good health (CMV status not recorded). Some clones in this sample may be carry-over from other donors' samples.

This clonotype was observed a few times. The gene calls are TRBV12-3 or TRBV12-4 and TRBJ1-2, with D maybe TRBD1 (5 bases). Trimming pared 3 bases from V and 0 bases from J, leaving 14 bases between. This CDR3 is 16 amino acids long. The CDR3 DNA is TGTGCCAGCAGTTTGGGCCAGGGTCTTCCTAACTATGGCTACACCTTC. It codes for CASSLGQGLPNYGYTF.

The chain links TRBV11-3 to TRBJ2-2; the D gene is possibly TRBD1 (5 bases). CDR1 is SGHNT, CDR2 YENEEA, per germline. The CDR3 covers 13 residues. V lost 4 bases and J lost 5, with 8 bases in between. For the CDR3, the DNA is TGTGCCAGCAGCTACCAGGGAACCGGGGAGCTGTTTTTT. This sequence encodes CASSYQGTGELFF. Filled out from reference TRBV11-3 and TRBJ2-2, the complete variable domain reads EAGVVQSPRYKIIEKKQPVAFWCNPISGHNTLYWYLQNLGQGPELLIRYENEEAVDDSQLPKDRFSAERLKGVDSTLKIQPAELGDSAVYLCASSYQGTGELFFGEGSRLTVL.

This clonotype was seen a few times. The CDR3 DNA reads as TGTGCCAGCAGCTTAGCCCCACCTGGCGAGCAGTACTTC. As protein: CASSLAPPGEQYF. V gene TRBV7-6 combines with J gene TRBJ2-7; no clear D. Germline-derived CDR1 and CDR2 are SGHVS and FNYEAQ. The V gene lost 0 bases and the J gene lost 6 bases, with 9 bases spanning the gap. The CDR3 has 13 residues.

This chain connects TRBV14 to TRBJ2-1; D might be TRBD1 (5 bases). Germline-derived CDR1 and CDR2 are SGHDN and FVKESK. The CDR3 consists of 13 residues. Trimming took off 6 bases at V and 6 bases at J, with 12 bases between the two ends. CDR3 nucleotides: TGTGCCAGCAGTTGGGGCTTGCGCAATGAGCAGTTCTTC. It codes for CASSWGLRNEQFF.

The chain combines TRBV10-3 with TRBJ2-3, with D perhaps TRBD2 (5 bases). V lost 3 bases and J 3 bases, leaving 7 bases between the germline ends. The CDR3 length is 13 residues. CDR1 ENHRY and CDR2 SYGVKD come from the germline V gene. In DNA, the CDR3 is TGTGCCATCAGTGACCGGGGAACAGATACGCAGTATTTT. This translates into CAISDRGTDTQYF.